This T cell receptor (beta chain) appears in the sequencing data of a study of blood T cell repertoires in COVID-19. CDR1 is LGHNT, CDR2 FRNRAP, per germline. V lost 0 bases and J 1 base, leaving 9 bases between the germline ends. This CDR3 has 15 residues. Produced via immunoSEQ multiplex PCR; TCRdb's table is partial and in-frame only. Among about 210,000 clones listed, approximately 75% were seen once. In terms of age and location, participants ranged from roughly 18 to 90 years and lived in under 30 US areas. The clonotype originates from a man between 40 and 49 years old who had recovered from COVID-19. The material sequenced was PBMCs or T cells enriched from blood (not recorded which). The gene calls are TRBV12-5 and TRBJ1-1; D unresolved. CDR3 sequence (DNA): TGTGCTAGTGGTTTGGTGGTTGGCCCGAACACTGAAGCTTTCTTT. Translating it yields CASGLVVGPNTEAFF.